This T cell receptor (beta chain) was observed in a study of T cell responses to AZD1222 COVID-19 vaccine. Study observations and caveats: The donors showed a predominance of white British ancestry and of females, with possible underestimation of clonal diversity.

TCRdb keeps only in-frame clones here, not all; method: immunoSEQ multiplex PCR. The table has tens of thousands of clones, approximately 80% seen once; the top ten hold approximately 30%. Remarks on this clone: Its antigen is undetermined.

This receptor was obtained from an adult who received the MenACWY meningococcal vaccine as a control. Material: peripheral blood, obtained 28 days after the second dose of the MenACWY control vaccine.

The CDR3 region is CASTQGAARGNTIYF. In nucleotides, the CDR3 is TGTGCCAGTACACAGGGGGCGGCGAGAGGAAACACCATATATTTT. V is TRBV19 and J is TRBJ1-3; 9 bases line up with TRBD1. Germline CDR1 LNHDA, CDR2 SQIVND (reference sequence). The CDR3 has 15 amino acids. Unmatched junction bases numbered 8, after V lost 7 bases and J lost 4 bases.